Below are 28 T cell receptor beta chains sequenced from a single sample in a study of spatial heterogeneity in lung cancer. TCRdb re-called the 5' RACE reads with MiXCR, one entry per CDR3 protein. The data show 27,000 or so distinct CDR3 sequences, roughly 5.4% seen once. Sample time point: blood at routine non-recurrence follow-up after resection. Sequenced here: PBMCs, sampled at follow-up. The receptors here all came from a female donor with early-stage non-small cell lung cancer.

This clonotype was detected many times. This chain links TRBV10-3 with TRBJ2-1; 12 nucleotides line up with TRBD2. V dropped 3 bases and J dropped 7; count of bases not matched to a gene: 7. The germline gives CDR1 ENHRY, CDR2 SYGVKD. This CDR3 comprises 16 residues. CDR3 DNA: TGTGCCATCAGTGACCTGACTAGCGGGGGCCGAAATGAGCAGTTCTTC. Amino acid sequence: CAISDLTSGGRNEQFF.

This clonotype occurred many times. The rearrangement uses TRBV7-9 and TRBJ2-7; no reliable D call. CDR1 and CDR2 from the germline V gene are SEHNR and FQNEAQ (reference sequence). V gave up 3 bases and J gave up 5 bases, with 5 bases separating them. The CDR3 has 11 residues. CDR3 amino acids: CASSFTDEQYF. CDR3 DNA: TGTGCCAGCAGCTTTACGGACGAGCAGTACTTC. The entire variable domain, with the rest obtained from reference TRBV7-9 and TRBJ2-7, is as follows: DTGVSQNPRHKITKRGQNVTFRCDPISEHNRLYWYRQTLGQGPEFLTYFQNEAQLEKSRLLSDRFSAERPKGSFSTLEIQRTEQGDSAMYLCASSFTDEQYFGPGTRLTVT.

This clonotype was counted only a few times. The V and J genes are TRBV6-5 and TRBJ1-1; no definite D call. The CDR3 sequence is 13 residues long. Germline V CDR1 and CDR2: MNHEY, SVGAGI. With 6 bases removed from V and 8 bases from J, the gap between germline ends came to 16 bases. CDR3 nucleotide sequence: TGTGCCAGCAGATTGGACTTCCGAAAGGAAGCTTTCTTT. This translates into CASRLDFRKEAFF.

This clonotype was recorded many times. V usage is TRBV15 and J usage is TRBJ2-3; no clear D. The germline gives CDR1 LNHNV, CDR2 YYDKDF (reference sequence). This CDR3 has 13 amino acids. Trimming removed 0 bases at V and 4 bases at J, with 5 bases between. As DNA, the CDR3 is TGTGCCACCAGCAGAGATTTAGCAGATACGCAGTATTTT. It is translated as CATSRDLADTQYF.

This clonotype was seen ten or more times. This rearrangement joins TRBV24-1 to TRBJ2-3, with 8 positions matching TRBD2. The length of the CDR3 is 13 residues. CDR1 is KGHDR, CDR2 SFDVKD, per germline. V gave up 1 base and J gave up 8 bases; unmatched junction bases: 1. The CDR3 region is CATSDFREGTQYF. Written as DNA, the CDR3 is TGTGCCACCAGTGATTTCCGGGAGGGTACGCAGTATTTT.

This clonotype was counted many times. The chain combines TRBV27 with TRBJ1-2, with 8 bases identical to TRBD1. The CDR3 is 14 amino acids. The V gene's germline CDR1 is MNHEY and CDR2 SMNVEV (reference sequence). Trimming at V came to 3 bases and at J to 4 bases, leaving 4 bases not matched to a gene. The CDR3 DNA reads TGTGCCAGCAGTTTCCTCACAGGGGGCTATGGCTACACCTTC. It is translated as CASSFLTGGYGYTF.

There are many counts of this clonotype. This chain links TRBV10-3 with TRBJ2-1; 8 positions match TRBD2. The CDR3 extends over 17 amino acids. J lost 0 bases, V lost 4 bases, and 8 bases had no gene match. Germline CDR1 reads ENHRY; CDR2 reads SYGVKD. Here the CDR3 DNA reads TGTGCCATCAGTGTCACTAGCGGCCTAAGCTCCTACAATGAGCAGTTCTTC. Its protein is CAISVTSGLSSYNEQFF.

Ten or more counts support this clonotype. The junction departs from germline at one end; a sequencing error may be responsible. CDR3 sequence reads: CASSSLGTGGYDEQFF. The CDR3 DNA sequence: TGTGCCAGCAGCTCCTTGGGGACAGGGGGCTACGATGAGCAGTTCTTC. This rearrangement joins TRBV7-8 to TRBJ2-1; 12 positions agree with TRBD1. This CDR3 region has 16 residues. In germline, CDR1 is SGHVS, CDR2 FQNEAQ.

This clonotype was seen repeatedly, ten times or more. The chain carries TRBV24-1 and TRBJ2-3; TRBD2 is a possible D gene (7 bases). Germline-derived CDR1 and CDR2 are KGHDR and SFDVKD. V lost 4 bases, J lost 8 bases, and 9 bases lay in between. The CDR3 has 12 amino acids. In DNA form, the CDR3 reads TGTGCCACCAGTGACGGGGGGCGTACGCAGTATTTT. It encodes CATSDGGRTQYF.

The table lists this clonotype with many counts. The genes are TRBV6-5 and TRBJ1-1; 7 bases are a match to TRBD1. V lost 6 bases to trimming and J lost 4 bases; unmatched junction nucleotides: 2. CDR1 is MNHEY, CDR2 SVGAGI, per germline. The CDR3 extends over 12 amino acids. The CDR3 sequence: CASRTGATEAFF. The CDR3 nucleotides read TGTGCCAGCAGAACAGGGGCCACTGAAGCTTTCTTT.

In its sample, this clonotype was seen many times. The gene calls are TRBV29-1 and TRBJ2-4, with 8 bases matching TRBD1. Unmatched junction bases numbered 4, after V lost 2 bases and J lost 1 base. This CDR3 comprises 15 residues. CDR1 is SQVTM and CDR2 is ANQGSEA in the germline V gene. This CDR3 is CSVESTGVAKNIQYF. The CDR3 region has the DNA TGCAGCGTTGAATCGACAGGGGTGGCCAAAAACATTCAGTACTTC.

A few counts support this clonotype. The rearrangement joins TRBV6-2 or TRBV6-3 to TRBJ1-5; D possibly corresponds to TRBD1 (5 bases). Germline values: CDR1 MNHEY, CDR2 SVGEGT. The V and J ends lost 0 bases and 11 bases respectively, with 17 bases between them. CDR3 length equals 15 residues. Here the CDR3 reads CASSYSGTVTKTQHF. In DNA form, the CDR3 reads TGTGCCAGCAGTTACTCGGGGACGGTAACGAAGACCCAGCATTTT.

The CDR3 loop reads CASSLTLERNEQFF. The CDR3 bases are TGTGCCAGCAGCTTAACCCTAGAACGCAATGAGCAGTTCTTC. The chain couples TRBV7-2 to TRBJ2-1; D unclear. V gave up 2 bases and J gave up 6 bases, with 11 bases separating them. The CDR3 length is 14 residues. CDR1 and CDR2 from the germline V gene are SGHTA and FQGNSA.

This clonotype was picked up many times. This rearrangement joins TRBV10-3 to TRBJ2-1; perhaps D is TRBD1 or TRBD2 (5 bases each). This CDR3 spans 16 amino acids. V lost 6 bases to trimming and J lost 0 bases, with 15 bases between them. Looked up from germline, CDR1 is ENHRY and CDR2 is SYGVKD. CDR3 protein: CAISVSGTGSYNEQFF. CDR3 DNA: TGTGCCATCAGCGTGTCCGGGACGGGCTCCTACAATGAGCAGTTCTTC.

The rearrangement links TRBV20-1 to TRBJ2-2; D may match TRBD1 or TRBD2 (5 bases each). The CDR3 extends over 16 amino acids. Per germline, CDR1 DFQATT and CDR2 SNEGSKA (reference sequence). V gave up 6 bases and J gave up 1 base, with 18 bases separating them. The CDR3 loop reads CSANMGVERNTGELFF. The CDR3 DNA reads TGCAGTGCCAACATGGGGGTAGAGAGGAACACCGGGGAGCTGTTTTTT.

This clonotype came up many times. The chain employs TRBV4-3 and TRBJ2-2; tentatively, D is TRBD2 (5 bases). The CDR3 spans 15 residues. V lost 2 bases and J lost 1, with 8 bases in between. Germline V gives CDR1 LGHNA, CDR2 YSLEER. The CDR3 loop is CASSQREWNTGELFF. CDR3 bases: TGCGCCAGCAGCCAAAGGGAGTGGAACACCGGGGAGCTGTTTTTT.

This clonotype has at least ten counts. The V and J genes are TRBV12-3 or TRBV12-4 and TRBJ2-7; D is perhaps TRBD2 (6 bases). V shed 5 bases and J shed 0 bases, with 11 bases lying between them. CDR3 length: 14 residues. The DNA for the CDR3 is TGTGCCAGCAGTCCGGGTAGCGGCTCCTACGAGCAGTACTTC. It specifies CASSPGSGSYEQYF.

This clonotype was found many times. V and J are TRBV20-1 and TRBJ2-7; no clear D. V lost 1 base and J lost 6, with 10 bases in between. The CDR3 length is 12 residues. The germline V gene has CDR1 DFQATT and CDR2 SNEGSKA (reference sequence). The CDR3 DNA reads TGCAGTGCTAGAGTGGGGTTTGGCGAGCAGTACTTC. This translates into CSARVGFGEQYF.

Ten or more counts support this clonotype. CDR3 region: CASSQDRGQVYEQYF. The DNA of the CDR3 is TGCGCCAGCAGCCAAGATCGCGGGCAGGTGTACGAGCAGTACTTC. The V gene is TRBV4-3, the J gene TRBJ2-7, with D possibly matching TRBD2 (5 bases). Germline V lookup: CDR1 LGHNA, CDR2 YSLEER. CDR3 size: 15 residues. Trimming stripped 0 bases from V and 4 bases from J, with 13 bases between.

This clonotype appeared many times. V and J are TRBV20-1 and TRBJ1-2; 10 nucleotides match TRBD1. The V gene's germline CDR1 is DFQATT and CDR2 SNEGSKA (reference sequence). V was pared by 2 bases and J by 8 bases, with 5 bases of the junction left unmatched. The CDR3 totals 13 residues. The CDR3 loop reads CSARYDRGRGYTF. The CDR3 bases are TGCAGTGCTAGATACGACAGGGGGCGGGGCTACACCTTC.

There are many counts of this clonotype. The V gene is TRBV2, the J gene TRBJ2-1, with 12 bases lining up with TRBD2. V trimming: 6 bases; J trimming: 0 bases; junction bases outside the gene matches: 3. CDR1 is SNHLY and CDR2 is FYNNEI in the germline V gene. The CDR3 has 16 residues. The CDR3: CASRLAGGSSYNEQFF. In DNA, the CDR3 is TGTGCCAGCAGACTAGCGGGGGGCAGCTCCTACAATGAGCAGTTCTTC.

This clonotype was seen ten or more times. The chain has TRBV29-1 and TRBJ2-7; D uncertain. The V gene lost 3 bases and the J gene lost 0 bases, with 9 bases spanning the gap. The length of the CDR3 is 13 residues. Germline CDR1 SQVTM, CDR2 ANQGSEA. The CDR3 sequence is CSVEEESSYEQYF. In DNA form, the CDR3 reads TGCAGCGTTGAGGAAGAAAGCTCCTACGAGCAGTACTTC.

Ten or more counts support this clonotype. The V and J genes are TRBV4-3 and TRBJ2-1, with 7 bases matching TRBD2. From germline, CDR1 is LGHNA and CDR2 YSLEER. V was clipped by 4 bases and J by 2 bases; unmatched bases: 5. The CDR3 loop spans 15 amino acids. The chain's CDR3 is CASSLGLDTYNEQFF. As DNA, the CDR3 is TGCGCCAGCAGCCTTGGACTAGATACCTACAATGAGCAGTTCTTC.

This clonotype was seen many times. This chain uses TRBV5-6 with TRBJ2-5, with D uncertain. The ends were cut back, 0 bases at V and 5 bases at J, with 5 bases in the middle. Germline V gene data show CDR1 as SGHDT and CDR2 as YYEEEE. The CDR3 has 12 amino acids. CDR3 region: CASSLAKETQYF. Written as DNA, the CDR3 is TGTGCCAGCAGCTTGGCCAAGGAGACCCAGTACTTC.

This clonotype was detected ten times or more. The chain is built from TRBV5-1 and TRBJ1-1; TRBD1 matches 10 bases. CDR1 is SGHRS, CDR2 YFSETQ, per germline. The CDR3 has 14 residues. J lost 3 bases, V lost 4 bases, and 3 bases had no gene match. The CDR3 region is CASSADRGDTEAFF. The CDR3 coding sequence is TGCGCCAGCAGCGCGGACAGGGGGGACACTGAAGCTTTCTTT.

This clonotype was observed a handful of times. This chain links TRBV5-1 with TRBJ2-4; a possible D gene is TRBD1 (6 bases). Per the germline V gene, CDR1 is SGHRS and CDR2 is YFSETQ. Trimming removed 0 bases from V and 6 bases from J, with 13 bases in between. The CDR3 loop spans 15 amino acids. CDR3 region: CASSLEGVDGNIQYF. In DNA, the CDR3 is TGCGCCAGCAGCTTGGAGGGGGTAGACGGAAACATTCAGTACTTC.

This clonotype was counted many times. The V call is TRBV5-5, the J call TRBJ2-1; perhaps TRBD2 as D (5 bases). Germline lookup yields CDR1 SGHKS and CDR2 YYEKEE (reference sequence). The CDR3 totals 15 residues. Trimming removed 4 bases from V and 6 bases from J, with 17 bases in between. The CDR3 region has the DNA TGTGCCAGCAGCCGAGGCCGGACTGCGTCCAATGAGCAGTTCTTC. Its translation is CASSRGRTASNEQFF.

In this sample, this clonotype turned up many times. The rearrangement links TRBV24-1 to TRBJ2-1; TRBD2 agrees at 11 bases. Trimming removed 4 bases from V and 7 bases from J; junction bases left unmatched: 8. The germline gives CDR1 KGHDR, CDR2 SFDVKD. The CDR3 is 16 amino acids. The CDR3, as DNA: TGTGCCACCAGTGACCCACTAGCGGGAGCAGGGAATGAGCAGTTCTTC. Its translation is CATSDPLAGAGNEQFF.